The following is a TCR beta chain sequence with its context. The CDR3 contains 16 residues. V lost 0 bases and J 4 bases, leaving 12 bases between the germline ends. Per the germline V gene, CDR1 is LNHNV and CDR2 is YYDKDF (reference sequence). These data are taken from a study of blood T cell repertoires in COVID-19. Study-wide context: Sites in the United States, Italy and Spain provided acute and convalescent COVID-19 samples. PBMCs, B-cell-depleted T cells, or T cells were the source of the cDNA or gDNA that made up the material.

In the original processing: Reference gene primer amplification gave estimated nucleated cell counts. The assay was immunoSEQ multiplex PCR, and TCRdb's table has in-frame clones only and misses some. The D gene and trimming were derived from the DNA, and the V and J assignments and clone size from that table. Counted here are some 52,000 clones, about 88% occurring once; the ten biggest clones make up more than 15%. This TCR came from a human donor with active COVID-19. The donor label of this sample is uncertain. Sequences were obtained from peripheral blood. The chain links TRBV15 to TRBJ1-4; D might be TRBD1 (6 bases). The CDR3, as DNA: TGTGCCACCAGCAGAGATACTACAGGGTATAATGAAAAACTGTTTTTT. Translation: CATSRDTTGYNEKLFF.